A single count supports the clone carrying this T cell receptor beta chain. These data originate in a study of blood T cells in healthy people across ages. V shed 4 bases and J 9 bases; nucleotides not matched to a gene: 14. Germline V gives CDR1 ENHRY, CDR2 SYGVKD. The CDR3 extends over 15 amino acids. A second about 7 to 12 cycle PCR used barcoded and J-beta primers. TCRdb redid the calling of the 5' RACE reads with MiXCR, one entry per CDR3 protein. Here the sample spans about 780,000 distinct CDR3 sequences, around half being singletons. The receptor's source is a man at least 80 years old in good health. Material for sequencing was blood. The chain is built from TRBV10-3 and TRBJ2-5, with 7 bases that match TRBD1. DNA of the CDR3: TGTGCCATCAGTGGAACGGACAGGAGCGACGAGGCCCAGTACTTC. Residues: CAISGTDRSDEAQYF.